Listed below are T cell receptor beta chains from one sample, sequenced in a study of T cell clones after liver transplantation. Measured with immunoSEQ multiplex PCR; TCRdb has only the in-frame clones, and not every one. The repertoire holds some 110,000 clones, with 75% to 95% as singletons. The starting material was CD4+ T cells from blood, obtained 12 months after liver transplant. Source of these receptors: a human patient who received a liver transplant. Some T cells here may be from the graft donor. Each CDR3 is given with its conserved first and last residue. The order of the fields is J gene, D gene, clone size, V gene, CDR3 protein, CDR3 DNA. D genes are given only for firm matches. Clone size is shown for a subset of rows, as once, few, many or a class of expanded clone.

TRBJ1-2 - - TRBV11-2 CASSLGRTIDYGYTF TGTGCCAGCAGCTTAGGCAGGACCATAGACTATGGCTACACCTTC
TRBJ1-2 TRBD1 - TRBV5-6 CASSLAGTGKGYTF TGTGCCAGCAGCTTGGCCGGGACAGGGAAAGGCTACACCTTC
TRBJ1-1 - - TRBV4-2 CASSQAQERGTEAFF TGTGCCAGCAGCCAAGCGCAGGAGCGGGGCACTGAAGCTTTCTTT
TRBJ1-4 - - TRBV7-2 CASSPTRGPNEKLFF TGTGCCAGCAGCCCGACCCGGGGGCCTAATGAAAAACTGTTTTTT
TRBJ2-3 TRBD2 - TRBV4-1 CASSQGAGGPPDTQYF TGCGCCAGCAGCCAGGGAGCGGGAGGGCCCCCAGATACGCAGTATTTT
TRBJ2-7 TRBD1 once TRBV6-1 CALSRDSSYEQYF TGTGCCCTCAGTCGGGACAGCTCCTACGAGCAGTACTTC
TRBJ2-5 - - TRBV5-6 CASSLRGNQETQYF TGTGCCAGCAGCTTGCGAGGCAACCAAGAGACCCAGTACTTC
TRBJ2-1 - - TRBV7-9 CASTGLGDEQFF TGTGCCAGCACCGGGCTGGGGGACGAGCAGTTCTTC
TRBJ1-4 - - TRBV28 CASRVAGAAEKLFF TGTGCCAGCAGAGTAGCAGGGGCAGCTGAAAAACTGTTTTTT
TRBJ1-3 - - TRBV11-3 CASSSLTGNTIYF TGTGCCAGCAGCTCCCTGACTGGAAACACCATATATTTT
TRBJ2-2 TRBD2 - TRBV6-7 CASSFGLANTGELFF TGTGCCAGCAGTTTTGGACTAGCGAACACCGGGGAGCTGTTTTTT
TRBJ2-5 TRBD2 - TRBV5-1 CASRDPGRGLELAGEETQYF TGCGCCAGCAGAGACCCCGGGAGGGGCCTCGAACTAGCGGGAGAAGAGACCCAGTACTTC
TRBJ1-4 TRBD1 - TRBV10-3 CAISESTGQGGEKLFF TGTGCCATCAGTGAGTCAACCGGACAGGGTGGTGAAAAACTGTTTTTT
TRBJ2-1 TRBD2 - TRBV11-3 CASSLLVLGGRASEQFF TGTGCCAGCAGCCTCCTTGTTCTGGGCGGGAGGGCCTCTGAGCAGTTCTTC
TRBJ2-5 - once TRBV5-1 CASSPSPGGETQYF TGCGCCAGCAGCCCTTCCCCGGGTGGCGAGACCCAGTACTTC
TRBJ2-1 - - TRBV29-1 CSVVPQGREQFF TGCAGCGTTGTCCCTCAGGGACGTGAGCAGTTCTTC
TRBJ1-2 TRBD1 - TRBV30 CAWSVGQANYGYTF TGTGCCTGGAGTGTTGGACAGGCTAACTATGGCTACACCTTC
TRBJ2-5 TRBD1 - TRBV6-1 CASSGTGGGETQYF TGTGCCAGCAGTGGGACAGGGGGAGGGGAGACCCAGTACTTC
TRBJ2-7 TRBD2 - TRBV7-2 CASRAGGSSYEQYF TGTGCCAGCAGGGCAGGCGGGAGCTCCTACGAGCAGTACTTC
TRBJ1-2 TRBD1 once TRBV28 CASRLPLTGAGYTF TGTGCCAGCAGGCTTCCCTTAACAGGGGCTGGCTACACCTTC
TRBJ1-5 - - TRBV28 CASTLGHGAGPQHF TGTGCCAGCACCCTCGGACACGGCGCAGGGCCCCAGCATTTT
TRBJ1-5 TRBD1 - TRBV19 CASSNGPRGPQPQHF TGTGCCAGTAGTAACGGTCCCAGGGGGCCTCAGCCCCAGCATTTT
TRBJ1-1 - - TRBV7-3 CASSLTGNTEAFF TGTGCCAGCAGCTTAACGGGGAACACTGAAGCTTTCTTT
TRBJ2-5 - - TRBV29-1 CSVEGQGQETQYF TGCAGCGTTGAAGGGCAGGGGCAAGAGACCCAGTACTTC
TRBJ2-7 - - TRBV6-6 CASSYSRGNEQYF TGTGCCAGCAGTTACTCTAGGGGTAACGAGCAGTACTTC
TRBJ1-1 - - TRBV28 CASSSQGGSTEAFF TGTGCCAGCAGTTCACAGGGTGGGAGCACTGAAGCTTTCTTT
TRBJ2-2 - few TRBV7-2 CASSLDSFNTGELFF TGTGCCAGCAGCTTGGACAGTTTTAACACCGGGGAGCTGTTTTTT
TRBJ1-4 - - TRBV28 CASRSGQNEKLFF TGTGCCAGCAGGTCCGGGCAGAATGAAAAACTGTTTTTT
TRBJ2-2 TRBD1 - TRBV5-1 CATGQADTGELFF TGCGCCACCGGACAGGCGGACACCGGGGAGCTGTTTTTT
TRBJ2-1 TRBD1 - TRBV9 CASSEGTAYNEQFF TGTGCCAGCAGCGAAGGGACAGCATACAATGAGCAGTTCTTC
TRBJ2-1 - - TRBV5-1 CASSLDARPLGEQFF TGCGCCAGCAGCTTGGATGCTAGGCCTCTTGGTGAGCAGTTCTTC
TRBJ2-2 TRBD2 - TRBV5-1 CASRLADTGELFF TGCGCCAGCAGACTAGCGGACACCGGGGAGCTGTTTTTT
TRBJ2-7 TRBD1 - TRBV7-9 CASSLGVGDRGHEQYF TGTGCCAGCAGCTTAGGAGTTGGGGACAGGGGCCACGAGCAGTACTTC
TRBJ1-1 - - TRBV11-3 CASSPPGHTNTEAFF TGTGCCAGCAGCCCTCCGGGACATACGAACACTGAAGCTTTCTTT
TRBJ2-1 TRBD2 - TRBV9 CASSVISGMVNEQFF TGTGCCAGCAGCGTAATTAGCGGGATGGTCAATGAGCAGTTCTTC
TRBJ2-2 - - TRBV18 CASSPIPPRANTGELFF TGTGCCAGCTCACCTATCCCCCCCAGGGCCAACACCGGGGAGCTGTTTTTT
TRBJ2-7 - - TRBV4-1 CASSPEASSRGAEQYF TGCGCCAGCAGTCCAGAAGCCAGTTCTAGGGGGGCGGAGCAGTACTTC
TRBJ1-1 TRBD1 few TRBV5-1 CASSSGTGNTEAFF TGCGCCAGCAGCTCCGGGACAGGGAACACTGAAGCTTTCTTT
TRBJ2-7 TRBD1 - TRBV19 CASSSPGQGDNEQYF TGTGCCAGTAGTAGTCCGGGACAGGGAGACAACGAGCAGTACTTC
TRBJ2-7 - - TRBV5-1 CASSLVAGARNEQYF TGCGCCAGCAGCTTGGTGGCGGGGGCCCGCAACGAGCAGTACTTC
TRBJ2-7 TRBD2 - TRBV11-2 CASGSYEQYF TGTGCTAGCGGGAGCTACGAGCAGTACTTC
TRBJ2-7 TRBD2 - TRBV28 CASSGSGGATYEQYF TGTGCCAGCAGTGGCAGCGGGGGAGCTACCTACGAGCAGTACTTC
TRBJ2-3 - - TRBV7-2 CASSSGAGGTDTQYF TGTGCCAGCAGCTCCGGGGCGGGTGGGACAGATACGCAGTATTTT
TRBJ1-1 - - TRBV7-9 CASSGPAANTEAFF TGTGCCAGCAGCGGGCCGGCCGCGAACACTGAAGCTTTCTTT
TRBJ1-2 - - TRBV4-3 CASSQVEGGYTF TGCGCCAGCAGCCAAGTTGAGGGTGGCTACACCTTC
TRBJ2-3 - once TRBV5-1 CASTETGSLTDTQYF TGCGCCAGCACCGAAACAGGGTCCCTCACAGATACGCAGTATTTT
TRBJ1-3 - - TRBV11-3 CASSSQTGGGNTIYF TGTGCCAGCAGCTCACAAACCGGCGGAGGAAACACCATATATTTT
TRBJ1-3 - - TRBV9 CASSVRSGDTIYF TGTGCCAGCAGCGTAAGGTCTGGGGACACCATATATTTT
TRBJ2-7 - - TRBV5-4 CASSLSGRSYEQYF TGTGCCAGCAGCTTGTCAGGGCGGTCCTACGAGCAGTACTTC
TRBJ2-5 TRBD2 once TRBV5-6 CASSLTSGSGETQYF TGTGCCAGCAGCTTGACTAGCGGGAGTGGGGAGACCCAGTACTTC
TRBJ2-7 TRBD1 few TRBV10-3 CAISRGSYEQYF TGTGCCATTAGCAGGGGGAGCTACGAGCAGTACTTC
TRBJ2-3 TRBD2 - TRBV19 CASSVASGSTDTQYF TGTGCCAGTAGTGTCGCTAGCGGAAGCACAGATACGCAGTATTTT
TRBJ2-2 - - TRBV2 CATVAENTGELFF TGTGCCACCGTAGCGGAGAACACCGGGGAGCTGTTTTTT
TRBJ1-2 - - TRBV4-2 CASSQTLGPDYGYTF TGTGCCAGCAGCCAAACATTGGGTCCGGACTATGGCTACACCTTC
TRBJ2-7 - - TRBV7-2 CASSLSRVDEQYF TGTGCCAGCAGCCTTTCCAGGGTCGACGAGCAGTACTTC
TRBJ2-1 TRBD2 - TRBV18 CASSGLAGGPGDEQFF TGTGCCAGCTCCGGGTTAGCGGGAGGGCCCGGCGATGAGCAGTTCTTC
TRBJ1-2 TRBD1 - TRBV29-1 CSVGDRDYGYTF TGCAGCGTTGGGGACAGGGACTATGGCTACACCTTC